Shown below are 18 T cell receptor beta chains from a single sample sequenced in a study of human T cells and chemical hapten exposure. This sample's time point: pre-sensitization, week 0. Treatment in this sample: therapeutic diphenylcyclopropenone sensitization with weekly scalp DPC. MiXCR, applied by TCRdb to the RACE reads, yields one record per CDR3 protein. The table lists about 59,000 distinct CDR3 sequences, approximately 10% of them singletons. Sequencing was performed on whole blood, taken in connection with sensitization to the hapten diphenylcyclopropenone (DPC). The source is a woman aged 40 to 49 with alopecia areata. Some clones in this sample may be carry-over from other donors' samples.

The rearrangement uses TRBV27 and TRBJ1-1; 8 bases agree with TRBD1. V lost 2 bases and J lost 9; bases outside the gene matches: 2. Germline-derived CDR1 and CDR2 are MNHEY and SMNVEV (reference sequence). The CDR3 is 12 amino acids. The CDR3 bases are TGTGCCAGCAGTTTACAGGGGGCTAAAGCTTTCTTT. It is translated as CASSLQGAKAFF.

In this sample, this clonotype turned up a few times. The gene calls are TRBV28 and TRBJ2-1; D may match TRBD1 or TRBD2 (8 bases each). There are 14 residues in the CDR3. CDR1 is MDHEN, CDR2 SYDVKM, per germline. Trimming left V 5 bases short and J 12 bases short, with 20 bases between. The CDR3: CASSGLAPTGGQFF. The CDR3 DNA sequence: TGTGCCAGCAGTGGACTAGCCCCAACAGGGGGGCAGTTCTTC. Based on the CDR3 plus reference TRBV28 and TRBJ2-1, the full variable domain is DVKVTQSSRYLVKRTGEKVFLECVQDMDHENMFWYRQDPGLGLRLIYFSYDVKMKEKGDIPEGYSVSREKKERFSLILESASTNQTSMYLCASSGLAPTGGQFFGPGTRLTVL.

This clonotype was counted ten times or more. J is TRBJ2-1 and V is TRBV3-1; no clear D gene. V was shortened by 5 bases and J by 5 bases, with 4 bases between the two germline ends. CDR3 length: 11 amino acids. The germline CDR1 and CDR2 sequences are LGHDT and YNNKEL (reference sequence). The CDR3 here is CASSGDNEQFF. The CDR3 DNA reads as TGTGCCAGCAGCGGTGACAATGAGCAGTTCTTC.

The chain links TRBV12-3 or TRBV12-4 to TRBJ1-2; tentatively, D is TRBD1 (5 bases). Trimming stripped 5 bases from V and 5 bases from J, with 18 bases between. The CDR3 covers 15 residues. The CDR3 sequence: CASSPPGVGIYGYTF. In DNA form, the CDR3 reads TGTGCCAGCAGTCCCCCGGGGGTAGGGATATATGGCTACACCTTC.

This clonotype has ten or more counts. The rearrangement uses TRBV20-1 and TRBJ1-4, with TRBD1 matching over 10 bases. The V gene's germline CDR1 is DFQATT and CDR2 SNEGSKA (reference sequence). J lost 8 bases, V lost 6 bases, and 6 bases had no gene match. The CDR3 consists of 13 residues. CDR3: CSAAKDRGEKLFF. The CDR3 DNA reads TGCAGTGCCGCGAAGGACAGGGGGGAAAAACTGTTTTTT.

This clonotype was counted at least ten times. The chain carries TRBV7-2 and TRBJ1-3; D ambiguous. This CDR3 region has 12 residues. Germline CDR1 reads SGHTA; CDR2 reads FQGNSA. Between the trimmed V and J ends, which lost 1 base and 4 bases, there was a span of 2 bases. CDR3 region: CASSLVGNTIYF. CDR3 bases: TGTGCCAGCAGCTTAGTCGGAAACACCATATATTTT.

J is TRBJ1-1 and V is TRBV6-2 or TRBV6-3; the D gene is possibly TRBD1 (5 bases). The V and J ends lost 2 bases and 0 bases respectively, with 10 bases between them. The CDR3 has 15 amino acids. Germline assignment: CDR1 MNHEY and CDR2 SVGEGT. The CDR3 reads CASSYIGGLNTEAFF. The CDR3 nucleotides are TGTGCCAGCAGTTACATTGGGGGTTTGAACACTGAAGCTTTCTTT.

Many counts were recorded for this clonotype. The chain uses TRBV7-3 and TRBJ2-2; D not resolved. The germline gives CDR1 SGHTA, CDR2 FQGTGA. The CDR3 has 14 residues. Trimming removed 6 bases from V and 8 bases from J, with 16 bases in between. CDR3 DNA: TGTGCCAGCAGTCCGGCCCGGGTATCAGGGGAGCTGTTTTTT. It codes for CASSPARVSGELFF.

Here the CDR3 DNA reads TGCACCACCCGGGGACTAGCGGGGAATGAGCAGTTCTTC. It specifies CTTRGLAGNEQFF. The chain carries TRBV29-1 and TRBJ2-1; 13 nucleotides align to TRBD2. Germline CDR1 and CDR2: SQVTM and ANQGSEA. The CDR3 is made up of 13 amino acids.

This clonotype was found many times. The J gene is TRBJ1-2, the V gene TRBV7-2, with no clear D. Per the germline V gene, CDR1 is SGHTA and CDR2 is FQGNSA. V was clipped by 1 base and J by 2 bases, with 8 bases between them. The CDR3 sequence is 14 residues long. The CDR3 DNA is TGTGCCAGCAGCTTAGACAGACAAAACTATGGCTACACCTTC. Protein sequence: CASSLDRQNYGYTF.

This clonotype was counted many times. The chain employs TRBV24-1 and TRBJ1-4; 7 bases are a match to TRBD1. The V segment lost 4 bases and the J segment 7 bases; nucleotides outside the gene matches: 8. CDR1 KGHDR and CDR2 SFDVKD come from the germline V gene. The CDR3 consists of 15 residues. DNA of the CDR3: TGTGCCACCAGTGACCCGACAGGGAGTGGTGAAAAACTGTTTTTT. Amino acid sequence: CATSDPTGSGEKLFF.

This clonotype was recorded a few times. The chain employs TRBV29-1 and TRBJ1-1; D not certain. With 5 bases removed from V and 0 bases from J, the gap between germline ends came to 13 bases. The V gene's germline CDR1 is SQVTM and CDR2 ANQGSEA. The CDR3 totals 14 residues. The CDR3 spells CSVSRVGMNTEAFF. In DNA form, the CDR3 reads TGCAGCGTTAGCCGGGTGGGGATGAACACTGAAGCTTTCTTT.

This sequence joins TRBV20-1 and TRBJ2-1; 15 bases are a match to TRBD2. Germline V gene sequence: CDR1 DFQATT, CDR2 SNEGSKA (reference sequence). CDR3 length equals 16 residues. With 5 bases clipped from V and 2 bases from J, the junction kept 4 bases outside the gene matches. CDR3 residues: CSASRTSGGAYNEQFF. CDR3 in DNA: TGCAGTGCTTCCCGGACTAGCGGGGGGGCCTACAATGAGCAGTTCTTC.

The chain employs TRBV9 and TRBJ2-2, with D perhaps TRBD1 (5 bases). Trimming took off 0 bases at V and 0 bases at J, with 12 bases between the two ends. Germline CDR1 is SGDLS and CDR2 is YYNGEE. The CDR3 is 17 residues long. Written as DNA, the CDR3 is TGTGCCAGCAGCGTAGGTGGGGCTCATCCGAACACCGGGGAGCTGTTTTTT. Translation: CASSVGGAHPNTGELFF.

The chain employs TRBV7-2 and TRBJ2-1; TRBD2 matches 7 bases. The CDR3 is 15 amino acids. The V and J ends lost 2 bases and 12 bases, in that order; junction bases with no gene match: 13. The germline V gene encodes CDR1 SGHTA and CDR2 FQGNSA. The DNA of the CDR3 is TGTGCCAGCAGCTTAATGGAGGCGGGAGTAAGTGGGCAGTTCTTC. Amino acid sequence: CASSLMEAGVSGQFF.

This clonotype was seen ten or more times. The rearrangement links TRBV5-6 to TRBJ1-1, with TRBD1 matching over 7 bases. V gave up 3 bases and J gave up 7 bases; unmatched junction bases: 6. This CDR3 is built from 13 residues. Germline CDR1 reads SGHDT; CDR2 reads YYEEEE. DNA of the CDR3: TGTGCCAGCAGCTCGTTGACAGGGTTTGAAGCTTTCTTT. Protein sequence: CASSSLTGFEAFF.

As concerns this clonotype: A much larger clone differs from this one at a single base, so this may be a read error. The chain joins TRBV20-1 to TRBJ2-1; 10 bases match TRBD2. V dropped 5 bases and J dropped 2; count of bases not matched to a gene: 3. Germline V lookup: CDR1 DFQATT, CDR2 SNEGSKA (reference sequence). The CDR3 consists of 14 residues. The CDR3 sequence is CSAGAGGPYNEQFF. CDR3 DNA: TGCAGTGCTGGAGCGGGAGGGCCCTACAATGAGCAGTTCTTC.

As DNA, the CDR3 is TGCGCCAGCAGCCAAGATTTGGCGGGAGACGCAGATACGCAGTATTTT. This encodes CASSQDLAGDADTQYF. The chain is built from TRBV4-3 and TRBJ2-3, with 7 positions matching TRBD2. Per the germline V gene, CDR1 is LGHNA and CDR2 is YSLEER. After removal of 0 bases from V and 4 bases from J, the junction contained 7 bases not matched to a gene. The CDR3 covers 16 residues.